This TCR beta chain emerged from a study of CD8+ T cells in alopecia areata. The CDR3 extends over 18 amino acids. Germline-derived CDR1 and CDR2 are SGHRS and YFSETQ. J was trimmed by 3 bases and V by 2 bases; bases with no gene match: 10. This clone was seen more than once but under ten times. Extraction of RNA preceded its reverse transcription into cDNA, which served as the sequencing template. Profiling relied on immunoSEQ multiplex PCR, and the TCRdb table lists in-frame clones only, not all of them. This sample yields some 170,000 clones, of which around 63% are seen a single time; 1.7% belongs to the top ten.

The sequence derives from a human donor with alopecia areata. The sample was CD4+ T cells sorted from blood, taken at week 0. The rearrangement joins TRBV5-1 to TRBJ2-4; 11 bases align to TRBD1. CDR3 in amino acids: CASSLQPRTGGGKNIQYF. The CDR3 bases are TGCGCCAGCAGCTTACAACCTAGGACAGGGGGCGGCAAAAACATTCAGTACTTC.